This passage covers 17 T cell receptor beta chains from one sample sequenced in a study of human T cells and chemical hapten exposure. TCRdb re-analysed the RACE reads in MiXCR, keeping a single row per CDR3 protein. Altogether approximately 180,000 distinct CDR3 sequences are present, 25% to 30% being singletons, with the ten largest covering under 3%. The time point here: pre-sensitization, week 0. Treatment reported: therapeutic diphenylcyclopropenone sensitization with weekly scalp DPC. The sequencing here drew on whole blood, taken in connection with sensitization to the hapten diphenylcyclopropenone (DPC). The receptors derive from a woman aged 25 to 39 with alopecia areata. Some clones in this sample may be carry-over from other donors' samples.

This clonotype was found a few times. CDR3 DNA: TGTGCCAGCAGTTGGACAGGGAACACAGATACGCAGTATTTT. As protein: CASSWTGNTDTQYF. This chain joins TRBV12-3 or TRBV12-4 and TRBJ2-3, with 8 bases matching TRBD1. This CDR3 is built from 14 residues. With V trimmed by 4 bases and J by 2 bases, 2 bases remained unmatched.

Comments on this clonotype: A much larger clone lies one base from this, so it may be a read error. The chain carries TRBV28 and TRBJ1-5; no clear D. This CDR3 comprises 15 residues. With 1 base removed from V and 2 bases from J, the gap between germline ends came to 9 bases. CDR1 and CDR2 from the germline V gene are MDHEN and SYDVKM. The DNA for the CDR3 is TGTGCCAGCAGTTTATCTTTGGTAGGCAATCAGCCCCAGCATTTT. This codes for CASSLSLVGNQPQHF.

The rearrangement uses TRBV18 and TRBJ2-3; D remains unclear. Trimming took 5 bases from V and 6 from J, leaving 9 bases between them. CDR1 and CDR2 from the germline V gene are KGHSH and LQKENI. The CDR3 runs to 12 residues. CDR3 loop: CASSNPTDTQYF. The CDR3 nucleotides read TGTGCCAGCTCAAACCCTACCGATACGCAGTATTTT. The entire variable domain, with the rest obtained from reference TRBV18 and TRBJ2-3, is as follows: NAGVMQNPRHLVRRRGQEARLRCSPMKGHSHVYWYRQLPEEGLKFMVYLQKENIIDESGMPKERFSAEFPKEGPSILRIQQVVRGDSAAYFCASSNPTDTQYFGPGTRLTVL.

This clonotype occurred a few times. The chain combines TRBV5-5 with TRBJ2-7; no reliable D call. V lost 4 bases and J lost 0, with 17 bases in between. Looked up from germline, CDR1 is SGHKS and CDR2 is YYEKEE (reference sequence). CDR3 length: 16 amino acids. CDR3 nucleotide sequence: TGTGCCAGCAGCCGTACGAACTCGAGGAGCTCCTACGAGCAGTACTTC. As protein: CASSRTNSRSSYEQYF.

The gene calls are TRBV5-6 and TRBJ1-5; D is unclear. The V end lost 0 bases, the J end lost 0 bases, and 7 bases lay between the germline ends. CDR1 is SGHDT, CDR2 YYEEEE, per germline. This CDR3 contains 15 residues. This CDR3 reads CASSLAQRSNQPQHF. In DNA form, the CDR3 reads TGTGCCAGCAGCTTGGCGCAGCGTAGCAATCAGCCCCAGCATTTT. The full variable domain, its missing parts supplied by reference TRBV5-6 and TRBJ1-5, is DAGVTQSPTHLIKTRGQQVTLRCSPKSGHDTVSWYQQALGQGPQFIFQYYEEEERQRGNFPDRFSGHQFPNYSSELNVNALLLGDSALYLCASSLAQRSNQPQHFGDGTRLSIL.

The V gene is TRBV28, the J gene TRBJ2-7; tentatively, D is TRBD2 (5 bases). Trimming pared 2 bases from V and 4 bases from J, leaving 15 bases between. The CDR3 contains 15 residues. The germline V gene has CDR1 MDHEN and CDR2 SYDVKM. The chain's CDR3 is CASSLTGLALYEQYF. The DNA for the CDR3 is TGTGCCAGCAGTTTAACCGGACTCGCACTTTACGAGCAGTACTTC.

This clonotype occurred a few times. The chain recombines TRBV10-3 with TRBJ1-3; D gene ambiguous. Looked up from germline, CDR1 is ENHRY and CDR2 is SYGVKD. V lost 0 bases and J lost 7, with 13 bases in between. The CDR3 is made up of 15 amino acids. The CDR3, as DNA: TGTGCCATCAGTGAGTCGACGCCGCGGGCGAACACCATATATTTT. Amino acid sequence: CAISESTPRANTIYF.

The CDR3 is CASSALPQGALTEAFF. The CDR3 bases are TGTGCCAGCAGTGCCTTACCACAGGGAGCCCTCACTGAAGCTTTCTTT. This chain uses TRBV2 with TRBJ1-1, with a possible D match to TRBD1 (6 bases). Between the trimmed V and J ends, which lost 4 bases and 4 bases, there was a span of 19 bases. The CDR3 has 16 amino acids. In germline, CDR1 is SNHLY, CDR2 FYNNEI. The full variable domain, with the rest looked up from reference TRBV2 and TRBJ1-1, is EPEVTQTPSHQVTQMGQEVILRCVPISNHLYFYWYRQILGQKVEFLVSFYNNEISEKSEIFDDQFSVERPDGSNFTLKIRSTKLEDSAMYFCASSALPQGALTEAFFGQGTRLTVV.

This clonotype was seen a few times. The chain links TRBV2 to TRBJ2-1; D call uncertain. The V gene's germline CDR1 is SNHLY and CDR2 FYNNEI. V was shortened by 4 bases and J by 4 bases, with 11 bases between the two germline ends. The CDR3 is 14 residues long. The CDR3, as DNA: TGTGCCAGCAGTGGTCGAAACGGTTACAATGAGCAGTTCTTC. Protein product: CASSGRNGYNEQFF. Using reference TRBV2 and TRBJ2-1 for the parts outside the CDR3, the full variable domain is EPEVTQTPSHQVTQMGQEVILRCVPISNHLYFYWYRQILGQKVEFLVSFYNNEISEKSEIFDDQFSVERPDGSNFTLKIRSTKLEDSAMYFCASSGRNGYNEQFFGPGTRLTVL.

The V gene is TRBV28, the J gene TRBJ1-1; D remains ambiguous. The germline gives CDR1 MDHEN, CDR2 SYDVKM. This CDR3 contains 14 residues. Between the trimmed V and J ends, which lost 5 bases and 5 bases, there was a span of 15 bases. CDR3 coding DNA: TGTGCCAGCAGTCTCACACCAGTCGGGACTGAAGCTTTCTTT. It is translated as CASSLTPVGTEAFF.

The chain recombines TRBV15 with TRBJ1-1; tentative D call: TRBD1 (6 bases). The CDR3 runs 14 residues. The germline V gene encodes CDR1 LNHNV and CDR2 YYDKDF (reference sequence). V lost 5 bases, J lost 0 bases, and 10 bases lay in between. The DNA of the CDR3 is TGTGCCACCAGCCCTGGGGGGCTGAACACTGAAGCTTTCTTT. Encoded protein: CATSPGGLNTEAFF.

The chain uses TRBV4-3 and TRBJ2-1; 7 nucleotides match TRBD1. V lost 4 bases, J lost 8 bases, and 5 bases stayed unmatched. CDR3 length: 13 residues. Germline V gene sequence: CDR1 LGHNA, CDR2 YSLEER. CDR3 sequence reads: CASSLEGADEQFF. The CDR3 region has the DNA TGCGCCAGCAGCCTAGAGGGGGCCGATGAGCAGTTCTTC.

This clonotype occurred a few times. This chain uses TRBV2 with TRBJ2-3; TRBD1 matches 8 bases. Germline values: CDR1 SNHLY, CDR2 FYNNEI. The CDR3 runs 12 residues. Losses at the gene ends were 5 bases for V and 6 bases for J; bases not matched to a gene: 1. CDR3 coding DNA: TGTGCCAGCAGTTACAGGGGGGATACGCAGTATTTT. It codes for CASSYRGDTQYF.

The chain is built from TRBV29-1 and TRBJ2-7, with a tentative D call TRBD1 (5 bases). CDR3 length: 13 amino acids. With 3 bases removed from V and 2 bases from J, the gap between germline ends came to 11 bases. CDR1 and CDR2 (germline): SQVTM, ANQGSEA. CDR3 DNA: TGCAGCGTTGACTTGGCAGGGACCTACGAGCAGTACTTC. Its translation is CSVDLAGTYEQYF.

DNA for the CDR3: TGTGCCAGCTCACCACCGTCTAACACAGGGGGCGGTGAAGCTTTCTTT. This encodes CASSPPSNTGGGEAFF. This chain connects TRBV18 to TRBJ1-1; 9 bases are shared with TRBD1. The length of the CDR3 is 16 residues. Germline trimming cut 0 bases from V and 7 bases from J; bases unmatched to any gene: 9. Germline V gene data show CDR1 as KGHSH and CDR2 as LQKENI.

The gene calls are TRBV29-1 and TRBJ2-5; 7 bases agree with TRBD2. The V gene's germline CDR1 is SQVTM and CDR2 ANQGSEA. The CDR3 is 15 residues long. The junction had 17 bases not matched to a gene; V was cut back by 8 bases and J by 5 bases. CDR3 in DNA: TGCAGCTCCTGGGGCTCGGGGACGCGGGGGGAGACCCAGTACTTC. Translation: CSSWGSGTRGETQYF.

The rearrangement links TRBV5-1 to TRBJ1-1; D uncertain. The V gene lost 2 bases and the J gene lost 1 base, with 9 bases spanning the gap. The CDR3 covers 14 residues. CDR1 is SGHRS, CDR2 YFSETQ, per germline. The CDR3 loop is CASSLKPANTEAFF. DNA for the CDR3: TGCGCCAGCAGCTTAAAACCCGCGAACACTGAAGCTTTCTTT.